Described below is a single TCR beta chain sequence and its context. Its antigen is unidentified. Time point given: week 35, safety follow-up. Vaccination used 300 ug of mutant IDH1 20-mer peptide per dose, with topical imiquimod. Using immunoSEQ multiplex PCR, the repertoire was profiled, and TCRdb retains in-frame clones only, with some absent. The sample carries around 57,000 clones, 84% recorded once. The sample originates from a study of a mutant IDH1 vaccine in newly diagnosed glioma. Overall study context: An approximately 60% male, approximately 38% female split and a mean age of about 44 years characterized treated patients. Previous treatment comprised radiotherapy, temozolomide, or both, mostly both. Study-wide results and limits: It was about 95% of patients that developed vaccine-induced immune responses.

This material consisted of PBMCs, taken from a glioma patient whose treatment included an IDH1 peptide vaccine. The clonotype was recovered from a man between 25 and 39 years old with glioma.

The CDR3 coding sequence is TGTGCCAGCAGCTTGGGGCAGGGGCTTCCTTCTAGCACAGATACGCAGTATTTT. This encodes CASSLGQGLPSSTDTQYF. This chain uses TRBV7-9 with TRBJ2-3; D possibly corresponds to TRBD1 (6 bases). The CDR3 is 18 amino acids. Germline V lookup: CDR1 SEHNR, CDR2 FQNEAQ (reference sequence). The V gene lost 3 bases and the J gene lost 0 bases, with 19 bases spanning the gap.